What follows are 21 T cell receptor beta chains derived from one specimen sequenced in a study of OX40 agonist ivuxolimab in advanced cancers. The protocol was immunoSEQ multiplex PCR, while the TCRdb copy is restricted to in-frame clones and leaves out a portion. The sample shows more than 10,000 clones, 65% to 90% of them seen only once. The sample here was CD4+ or CD8+ T cells sorted from blood, taken in a trial of the OX40 agonist ivuxolimab. The receptors come from an adult with an advanced solid tumor such as melanoma, head and neck, liver or kidney cancer.

This rearrangement joins TRBV27 to TRBJ2-7; tentative D call: TRBD2 (8 bases). V was pared by 4 bases and J by 5 bases, with 15 bases between. In germline, CDR1 is MNHEY, CDR2 SMNVEV (reference sequence). The CDR3 length is 14 residues. CDR3: CASSWGTRGHEQYF. In DNA form, the CDR3 reads TGTGCCAGCAGTTGGGGGACTAGGGGGCACGAGCAGTACTTC.

V gene TRBV18 combines with J gene TRBJ2-1; TRBD2 might be the D (5 bases). The CDR3 has 20 amino acids. V was cut by 3 bases and J by 6 bases, with 30 bases left in between. The germline CDR1 and CDR2 sequences are KGHSH and LQKENI. The CDR3 DNA follows: TGTGCCAGCTCACCCTTTTCTGGAGACGGGATTTCGGAGTTTGGCAATGAGCAGTTCTTC. This encodes CASSPFSGDGISEFGNEQFF.

The J gene is TRBJ2-2, the V gene TRBV30; D unresolved. Germline lookup yields CDR1 GTSNPN and CDR2 SVGIG (reference sequence). V lost 6 bases and J lost 7, with 12 bases in between. This CDR3 is built from 12 residues. The CDR3 DNA is TGTGCCTGCTCTAGGGCGTTCGGGGAGCTGTTTTTT. Translation gives CACSRAFGELFF.

This chain connects TRBV5-4 to TRBJ2-5; TRBD2 aligns across 8 bases. The J call is in doubt because the DNA end fits TRBJ2-7 better. Per germline, CDR1 SGHNT and CDR2 YYREEE (reference sequence). The CDR3 covers 13 residues. In nucleotides, the CDR3 is TGTGCCAGCAGCTCAGGACTAGCTGGCGAGCAGTACTTC. As protein: CASSSGLAGEQYF.

The chain joins TRBV29-1 to TRBJ2-1; no reliable D call. CDR3 length: 17 amino acids. V was clipped by 3 bases and J by 3 bases, with 21 bases between them. CDR1 and CDR2 (germline): SQVTM, ANQGSEA. For the CDR3, the DNA is TGCAGCGTTGAGTGGGTGTCAGGAACCATAATCTACAATGAGCAGTTCTTC. Residues: CSVEWVSGTIIYNEQFF.

The chain employs TRBV4-3 and TRBJ1-2; D remains unclear. Trimming removed 4 bases at V and 7 bases at J, with 13 bases between. CDR1 is LGHNA, CDR2 YSLEER, per germline. The CDR3 loop spans 13 amino acids. The CDR3 spells CASSRGEVGGYTF. CDR3 in DNA: TGCGCCAGCAGCCGAGGTGAAGTTGGTGGCTACACCTTC.

The chain carries TRBV5-1 and TRBJ1-2; D uncertain. Trimming cost V 4 bases and J 4 bases, with 20 bases left between them. From germline, CDR1 is SGHRS and CDR2 YFSETQ. The CDR3 has 16 amino acids. Written as DNA, the CDR3 is TGCGCCAGCAGCCCTTCCGACGGATCTCTAGCCTATGGCTACACCTTC. This codes for CASSPSDGSLAYGYTF.

The chain employs TRBV6-1 and TRBJ2-7, with D perhaps matching TRBD1 (5 bases). The V gene lost 3 bases and the J gene lost 1 base, with 10 bases spanning the gap. CDR3 length equals 14 residues. The V gene's germline CDR1 is MNHNS and CDR2 SASEGT. The CDR3 region has the DNA TGTGCCAGCAGTGACAGGGTAGGGTCCTACGAGCAGTACTTC. Translating it yields CASSDRVGSYEQYF.

The gene calls are TRBV27 and TRBJ2-5; D might be TRBD2 (5 bases). Germline CDR1 MNHEY, CDR2 SMNVEV (reference sequence). This CDR3 spans 19 amino acids. Trimming cost V 4 bases and J 2 bases, with 26 bases left between them. CDR3 residues: CASSSRLASIDLSQETQYF. The DNA for the CDR3 is TGTGCCAGCAGTTCACGCCTAGCCTCAATCGATCTATCACAAGAGACCCAGTACTTC.

The chain recombines TRBV4-3 with TRBJ2-6; D is unresolved. CDR1 and CDR2 from the germline V gene are LGHNA and YSLEER. V was trimmed by 0 bases and J by 2 bases, leaving 14 bases between them. This CDR3 has 18 amino acids. The CDR3 nucleotides are TGCGCCAGCAGCCAAGATCAGCGCGAGTTGGCTGGGGCCAACGTCCTGACTTTC. Protein product: CASSQDQRELAGANVLTF.

Points on this clone: At the DNA level, this CDR3 is encoded by other sequences in the same sample as well. The chain is built from TRBV19 and TRBJ1-1; D possibly corresponds to TRBD1 (5 bases). The CDR3 length is 14 residues. V was pared by 5 bases and J by 0 bases, with 10 bases between. Germline CDR1 is LNHDA and CDR2 is SQIVND (reference sequence). CDR3 sequence reads: CASSPDRLNTEAFF. The CDR3 DNA follows: TGTGCCAGTAGTCCCGACAGACTGAACACTGAAGCTTTCTTT.

The CDR3 here is CASIRDRVVNEKLFF. DNA of the CDR3: TGTGCCAGCATCCGGGACAGGGTAGTAAATGAAAAACTGTTTTTT. This chain uses TRBV28 with TRBJ1-4; TRBD1 agrees at 9 bases. V lost 7 bases, J lost 5 bases, and 8 bases stayed unmatched. CDR3 length: 15 residues. The germline V gene has CDR1 MDHEN and CDR2 SYDVKM.

The V call is TRBV5-3, the J call TRBJ1-5; the D is unclear. TRBV5-3 carries the ORF label, with uncertain function. The CDR3 spans 13 residues. V dropped 2 bases and J dropped 0 bases, with 3 bases sitting between them. The CDR3 spells CARSLSSNQPQHF. In nucleotides, the CDR3 is TGTGCCAGAAGCTTAAGTAGCAATCAGCCCCAGCATTTT.

The V and J genes are TRBV28 and TRBJ2-5, with D tentatively TRBD1 (5 bases). The V gene lost 1 base and the J gene lost 2 bases, with 23 bases spanning the gap. The CDR3 is 19 residues long. Germline-derived CDR1 and CDR2 are MDHEN and SYDVKM. CDR3: CASSLLTWGPEGAQETQYF. CDR3 sequence (DNA): TGTGCCAGCAGTTTATTAACCTGGGGTCCGGAAGGGGCACAAGAGACCCAGTACTTC.

The chain is built from TRBV6-5 and TRBJ1-3, with TRBD1 as a possible D gene (5 bases). The CDR3 extends over 14 amino acids. Germline assignment: CDR1 MNHEY and CDR2 SVGAGI. With 4 bases removed from V and 2 bases from J, the gap between germline ends came to 9 bases. CDR3 loop: CASSSGGPGNTIYF. DNA of the CDR3: TGTGCCAGCAGTTCTGGGGGTCCTGGAAACACCATATATTTT.

V is TRBV19 and J is TRBJ2-1; TRBD1 might be the D (6 bases). Germline V gives CDR1 LNHDA, CDR2 SQIVND (reference sequence). The CDR3 extends over 14 amino acids. V was cut by 6 bases and J by 4 bases, with 13 bases left in between. CDR3 DNA: TGTGCCAGTAGGTCCGGGACACTTTACAATGAGCAGTTCTTC. It specifies CASRSGTLYNEQFF.

The V gene is TRBV11-2, the J gene TRBJ2-5; 7 nucleotides line up with TRBD2. Germline V lookup: CDR1 SGHAT, CDR2 FQNNGV. The trim removed 1 base at V and 2 bases at J, leaving 4 bases unmatched. This CDR3 has 15 residues. The CDR3 is CASSLGLAAQETQYF. DNA of the CDR3: TGTGCCAGCAGCTTAGGCCTAGCGGCTCAAGAGACCCAGTACTTC.

The rearrangement uses TRBV6-4 and TRBJ2-2, with 10 nucleotides matching TRBD1. The CDR3 is 15 residues long. Germline V gene sequence: CDR1 MRHNA, CDR2 SNTAGT. V lost 6 bases and J lost 7; bases outside the gene matches: 8. CDR3 residues: CASRPDRGPDGELFF. CDR3 DNA: TGTGCCAGCAGACCCGACAGGGGGCCTGACGGGGAGCTGTTTTTT.

The V call is TRBV27, the J call TRBJ1-1; 12 bases fit TRBD1. Germline trimming cut 4 bases from V and 5 bases from J; bases unmatched to any gene: 14. The CDR3 has 18 amino acids. The V gene's germline CDR1 is MNHEY and CDR2 SMNVEV (reference sequence). The CDR3 DNA is TGTGCCAGCAGTTCAAATAACCGGGACAGGGGGCGGTGGACTGAAGCTTTCTTT. Translated, it gives CASSSNNRDRGRWTEAFF.

The chain has TRBV5-1 and TRBJ2-7; D unclear. Deletions cut 4 bases from V and 3 bases from J, with 5 bases between. CDR1 and CDR2 from the germline V gene are SGHRS and YFSETQ. The CDR3 length is 11 residues. CDR3 in amino acids: CASSLDYEQYF. The DNA for the CDR3 is TGCGCCAGCAGCCTAGACTACGAGCAGTACTTC.

The chain carries TRBV6-1 and TRBJ2-2; D gene uncertain. Germline CDR1 MNHNS, CDR2 SASEGT. Between the trimmed V and J ends, which lost 10 bases and 6 bases, there was a span of 12 bases. The CDR3 is 12 amino acids. CDR3 residues: CAIDPLSGELFF. The CDR3, as DNA: TGTGCCATCGACCCCCTTTCCGGGGAGCTGTTTTTT.